Listed here are 10 T cell receptor beta chains from one sample, sequenced in a study of T cell repertoires in cytomegalovirus infection. TCRdb reprocessed the reads via MiXCR and lists one record per CDR3 protein. The repertoire holds tens of thousands of distinct CDR3 sequences, with under 20% as singletons. Their antigens remain unidentified. The input for sequencing was CD8+ T cells from cultured PBMCs, taken from culture after CMV antigen stimulation. All receptors derive from a human donor in good health (CMV status not recorded). Some clones in this sample may be carry-over from other donors' samples.

This clonotype came up many times. The chain is built from TRBV6-6 and TRBJ2-1; TRBD1 matches at 8 bases. This CDR3 region has 17 residues. Germline CDR1 MNHNY, CDR2 SVGAGI (reference sequence). J was trimmed by 0 bases and V by 5 bases; bases with no gene match: 9. The CDR3 DNA reads as TGTGCCAGCAGTCTTAGCCCTGGACAGGGCTCCTACAATGAGCAGTTCTTC. Translation gives CASSLSPGQGSYNEQFF.

The CDR3 spells CASSQEERTSTDTQYF. The CDR3 DNA reads TGCGCCAGCAGCCAAGAGGAAAGGACTAGCACAGATACGCAGTATTTT. The J gene is TRBJ2-3, the V gene TRBV4-3; maybe TRBD2 (5 bases). Trimming removed 0 bases from V and 0 bases from J, with 10 bases in between. The CDR3 contains 16 residues. Germline values: CDR1 LGHNA, CDR2 YSLEER.

V usage is TRBV7-2 and J usage is TRBJ1-2; D is perhaps TRBD1 (5 bases). Trimming cost V 1 base and J 8 bases, with 11 bases left between them. CDR3 size: 13 residues. Germline CDR1 and CDR2: SGHTA and FQGNSA. The DNA for the CDR3 is TGTGCCAGCAGCTTAGGGGGTGACAGAGGCTACACCTTC. Translated: CASSLGGDRGYTF.

There are a few counts of this clonotype. The chain combines TRBV6-2 or TRBV6-3 with TRBJ2-5, with 8 bases identical to TRBD1. CDR3 size: 15 residues. Looked up from germline, CDR1 is MNHEY and CDR2 is SVGEGT. V shed 6 bases, J shed 2 bases, and the junction held 8 bases outside the gene matches. The CDR3 is CASRTTGVPQETQYF. The CDR3 coding sequence is TGTGCCAGCAGGACGACAGGGGTTCCACAAGAGACCCAGTACTTC.

The chain couples TRBV12-3 or TRBV12-4 to TRBJ1-1, with a tentative D call TRBD1 (6 bases). V lost 5 bases and J lost 6, with 19 bases in between. The CDR3 consists of 15 residues. The CDR3 region has the DNA TGTGCCAGCAGTACCCACCTCCGGGACATATCTGAAGCTTTCTTT. This encodes CASSTHLRDISEAFF.

This clonotype occurred many times. V is TRBV7-2 and J is TRBJ2-3, with 14 bases that match TRBD2. Germline trimming cut 4 bases from V and 5 bases from J; bases unmatched to any gene: 5. The germline CDR1 and CDR2 sequences are SGHTA and FQGNSA. The CDR3 sequence is 16 residues long. The CDR3 spells CASSSAGTSGRDTQYF. CDR3 in DNA: TGTGCCAGCAGCTCAGCCGGGACTAGCGGGAGAGATACGCAGTATTTT.

There are many counts of this clonotype. This rearrangement joins TRBV7-3 to TRBJ2-1; D gene ambiguous. V was shortened by 2 bases and J by 4 bases, with 6 bases between the two germline ends. Looked up from germline, CDR1 is SGHTA and CDR2 is FQGTGA. The CDR3 extends over 13 amino acids. DNA of the CDR3: TGTGCCAGCAGCTTAGGTGCTTACAATGAGCAGTTCTTC. Its protein is CASSLGAYNEQFF.

The V gene is TRBV5-3, the J gene TRBJ2-3; D is perhaps TRBD1 (5 bases). TRBV5-3 is noted as an ORF with a role that remains uncertain. This CDR3 region has 17 residues. Between the trimmed V and J ends, which lost 8 bases and 0 bases, there was a span of 22 bases. CDR3 coding DNA: TGTGCCAGCAGCGAGCGCATGACAGTCTCTAGCACAGATACGCAGTATTTT. It encodes CASSERMTVSSTDTQYF.

The rearrangement links TRBV5-6 to TRBJ2-7, with 9 bases matching TRBD1. With V trimmed by 4 bases and J by 1 base, 3 bases remained unmatched. CDR1 SGHDT and CDR2 YYEEEE come from the germline V gene. CDR3 length equals 14 residues. CDR3 in amino acids: CASSRGTGSYEQYF. Written as DNA, the CDR3 is TGTGCCAGCAGCAGGGGGACAGGGTCCTACGAGCAGTACTTC.

This clonotype came up many times. The chain is built from TRBV12-3 or TRBV12-4 and TRBJ2-1; TRBD2 matches at 9 bases. The CDR3 has 19 residues. The J segment lost 0 bases and the V segment lost 5 bases, leaving 14 bases of the junction unmatched. The CDR3, as DNA: TGTGCCAGCAGTCCCCGGACTTTTAGCGGGGGTCACTCCTACAATGAGCAGTTCTTC. Residues: CASSPRTFSGGHSYNEQFF.